This T cell receptor (beta chain) comes out of a study of blood T cell repertoires in COVID-19. Turning to the study itself: The origin of the acute and convalescent COVID-19 samples was the United States, Italy and Spain. PBMCs, B-cell-depleted T cells, or T cells provided the cDNA or gDNA that made up the material.

As regards this clone: Other nucleotide sequences from this sample produce the same CDR3.

Germline values: CDR1 SGHTA, CDR2 FQGNSA. The CDR3 consists of 14 residues. Trimming shortened V by 0 bases and J by 2 bases, and 7 bases separated the two germline ends. The protocol was immunoSEQ multiplex PCR, while the TCRdb copy is restricted to in-frame clones and leaves out a portion. There are 200,000 to 250,000 clones in the sample; around 82% occur only once, and 9.5% to 15% lies in the top ten. The receptor's source is a human donor in a cohort sampled during active COVID-19. This rearrangement joins TRBV7-2 to TRBJ2-5, with D tentatively TRBD1 (5 bases). Sequencing was done on a sample of peripheral blood. The CDR3 protein is CASSLAREQETQYF. The CDR3 DNA reads TGTGCCAGCAGCTTAGCCAGGGAACAAGAGACCCAGTACTTC.